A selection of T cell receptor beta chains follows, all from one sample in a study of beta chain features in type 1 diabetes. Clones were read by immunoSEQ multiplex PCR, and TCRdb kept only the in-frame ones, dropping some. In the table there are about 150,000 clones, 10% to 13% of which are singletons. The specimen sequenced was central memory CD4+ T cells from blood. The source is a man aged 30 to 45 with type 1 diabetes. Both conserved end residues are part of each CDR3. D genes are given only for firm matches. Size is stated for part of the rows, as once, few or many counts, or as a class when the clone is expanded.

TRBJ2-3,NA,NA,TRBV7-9,CASSLLSGIIPDTQYF,TGTGCCAGCAGCTTATTATCCGGGATTATTCCAGATACGCAGTATTTT
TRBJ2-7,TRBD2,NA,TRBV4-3,CASSQDAGGGSYEQYF,TGCGCCAGCAGCCAAGACGCGGGGGGAGGGTCCTACGAGCAGTACTTC
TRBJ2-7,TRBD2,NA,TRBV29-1,CSVTGLAGARSSYEQYF,TGCAGCGTTACGGGACTAGCGGGAGCACGAAGCTCCTACGAGCAGTACTTC
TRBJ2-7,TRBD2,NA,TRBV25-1,CASSVITSGNYEQYF,TGTGCCAGCAGTGTAATTACTAGCGGAAACTACGAGCAGTACTTC
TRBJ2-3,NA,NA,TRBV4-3,CASSRGGATDTQYF,TGCGCCAGCAGCCGGGGGGGCGCCACAGATACGCAGTATTTT
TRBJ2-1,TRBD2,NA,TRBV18,CASSPGLEFEQFF,TGTGCCAGCTCACCGGGACTAGAATTTGAGCAGTTCTTC
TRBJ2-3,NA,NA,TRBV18,CASSPVRGTDQDTQYF,TGTGCCAGCTCACCGGTACGGGGGACCGACCAAGATACGCAGTATTTT
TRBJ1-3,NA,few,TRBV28,CASGRNTIYF,TGTGCCAGCGGCAGAAACACCATATATTTT
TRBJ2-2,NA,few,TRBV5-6,CASSPVGAVTGELFF,TGTGCCAGCAGCCCAGTTGGGGCGGTCACCGGGGAGCTGTTTTTT
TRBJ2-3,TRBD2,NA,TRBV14,CASSQDTGGTQYF,TGTGCCAGCAGCCAAGATACGGGGGGTACGCAGTATTTT
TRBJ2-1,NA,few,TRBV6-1,CASSYGNYEQFF,TGTGCCAGCAGCTACGGGAACTATGAGCAGTTCTTC
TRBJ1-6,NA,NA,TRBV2,CASSEASRSPLHF,TGTGCCAGCAGTGAAGCCTCTAGATCACCCCTCCACTTT
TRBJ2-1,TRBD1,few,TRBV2,CASTTRQGTYNEQFF,TGTGCCAGCACCACACGACAGGGGACCTACAATGAGCAGTTCTTC
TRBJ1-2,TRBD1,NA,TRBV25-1,CASSAGTAVYYGYTF,TGTGCCAGCAGTGCAGGGACAGCCGTCTACTATGGCTACACCTTC
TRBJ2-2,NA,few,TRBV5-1,CASSLGTLGTGELFF,TGCGCCAGCAGCTTGGGGACTTTAGGCACCGGGGAGCTGTTTTTT
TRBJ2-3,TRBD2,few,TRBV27,CASRGLAGPTDTQYF,TGTGCCAGCAGGGGCCTAGCGGGACCCACAGATACGCAGTATTTT
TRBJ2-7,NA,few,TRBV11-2,CASSSQSGSYEQYF,TGTGCCAGCAGCTCGCAGTCAGGGTCATACGAGCAGTACTTC
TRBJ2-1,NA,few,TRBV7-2,CASSLRTPLTSSYNEQFF,TGTGCCAGCAGCTTAAGGACTCCCCTCACTAGCTCCTACAATGAGCAGTTCTTC
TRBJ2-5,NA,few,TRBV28,CASSLYGTRQAAQYF,TGTGCCAGCTCCCTCTACGGAACCCGTCAAGCGGCCCAGTACTTC
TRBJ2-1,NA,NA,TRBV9,CASSVAGVGNEQFF,TGTGCCAGCAGCGTTGCAGGGGTGGGCAATGAGCAGTTCTTC
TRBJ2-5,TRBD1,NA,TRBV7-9,CASSLGQGRFQETQYF,TGTGCCAGCAGCTTAGGACAGGGGCGCTTCCAAGAGACCCAGTACTTC
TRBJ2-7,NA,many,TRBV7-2,CASSPSITGYEQYF,TGTGCCAGCAGCCCCTCAATTACTGGCTACGAGCAGTACTTC
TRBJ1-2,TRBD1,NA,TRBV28,CASRGLDREDGYTF,TGTGCCAGCAGAGGGCTTGACAGGGAAGATGGCTACACCTTC